Below, 25 T cell receptor beta chains from the same sample are listed, as sequenced in a study of CD8+ T cells in alopecia areata. Treatment here: oral pan-JAK inhibitor, 5-10 mg twice daily. Extraction of RNA preceded its reverse transcription into cDNA, which served as the sequencing template. The method was immunoSEQ multiplex PCR; TCRdb's version includes in-frame clones alone and lacks a portion of them. The sample has a few hundred thousand clones, roughly two fifths seen once; the top ten hold about 2.6%. The sample consisted of CD4+ T cells sorted from blood, taken at approximately week 36, from a patient treated with tofacitinib. The receptors stem from a human donor with alopecia areata.

There are many counts of this clone. This rearrangement joins TRBV4-2 to TRBJ2-7; D possibly corresponds to TRBD2 (5 bases). Trimming stripped 1 base from V and 3 bases from J, with 19 bases between. This CDR3 is 17 amino acids long. Germline V gene data show CDR1 as LGHNA and CDR2 as YNFKEQ. The CDR3 here is CASSQADLRRAVYEQYF. CDR3 nucleotides: TGTGCCAGCAGCCAAGCCGACCTGCGACGAGCGGTCTACGAGCAGTACTTC.

This chain joins TRBV5-1 and TRBJ2-7; D is ambiguous. CDR3 size: 11 residues. Germline-derived CDR1 and CDR2 are SGHRS and YFSETQ. V lost 4 bases and J 9 bases, leaving 11 bases between the germline ends. The CDR3 is CASSTDRVQYF. Written as DNA, the CDR3 is TGCGCCAGCAGCACCGACCGAGTGCAGTACTTC.

This clone was seen a few times. V gene TRBV28 combines with J gene TRBJ2-7; possibly TRBD2 for D (5 bases). Deletions cut 8 bases from V and 1 base from J, with 6 bases between. This CDR3 contains 11 residues. Germline V gene lookup returns CDR1 MDHEN and CDR2 SYDVKM. This CDR3 reads CASGSSYEQYF. As DNA, the CDR3 is TGTGCCAGCGGGAGTTCCTACGAGCAGTACTTC.

The gene calls are TRBV29-1 and TRBJ2-7; 7 bases line up with TRBD2. This CDR3 spans 11 amino acids. Germline V gene data show CDR1 as SQVTM and CDR2 as ANQGSEA. Germline trimming cut 7 bases from V and 4 bases from J; bases unmatched to any gene: 4. CDR3 nucleotide sequence: TGCAGCGGGGGAGGGCTATACGAGCAGTACTTC. Encoded protein: CSGGGLYEQYF.

The V gene is TRBV4-1, the J gene TRBJ2-7; TRBD1 matches 7 bases. Germline V lookup: CDR1 MGHRA, CDR2 YSYEKL. After removal of 1 base from V and 5 bases from J, the junction contained 11 bases not matched to a gene. This CDR3 region has 16 residues. The DNA for the CDR3 is TGCGCCAGCAGCCAAGCCCGCGACAGGGTATTCCACGAGCAGTACTTC. Amino acids: CASSQARDRVFHEQYF.

This clone was detected only a few times. This chain joins TRBV29-1 and TRBJ2-7; 8 bases agree with TRBD1. This CDR3 has 16 amino acids. The germline V gene encodes CDR1 SQVTM and CDR2 ANQGSEA. After removal of 2 bases from V and 0 bases from J, the junction contained 9 bases not matched to a gene. The CDR3 nucleotides are TGCAGCGTTGAAATACCCGGGACAGGCAGCTCCTACGAGCAGTACTTC. Protein: CSVEIPGTGSSYEQYF.

This clone was counted a single time. The chain couples TRBV7-6 to TRBJ2-1; 12 bases are shared with TRBD2. This CDR3 has 16 residues. J gave up 1 base and V 5 bases, and 3 bases lay outside the gene matches. Germline V gene data show CDR1 as SGHVS and CDR2 as FNYEAQ. The CDR3 nucleotides are TGTGCCAGCAGCGCTAGCGGGAGGGGTTCCTACAATGAGCAGTTCTTC. Translation gives CASSASGRGSYNEQFF.

This clone was seen only a few times. The rearrangement uses TRBV6-6 and TRBJ1-1; D is unclear. V lost 2 bases to trimming and J lost 7 bases, with 17 bases between them. Germline V gives CDR1 MNHNY, CDR2 SVGAGI (reference sequence). The CDR3 sequence is 15 residues long. In nucleotides, the CDR3 is TGTGCCAGCAGTTACCCCCCGGGTCTGAAGATTGAAGCTTTCTTT. Translating it yields CASSYPPGLKIEAFF.

This sequence joins TRBV10-3 and TRBJ2-2; D is unresolved. Germline loops: CDR1 ENHRY, CDR2 SYGVKD. Deletions cut 6 bases from V and 5 bases from J, with 4 bases between. The CDR3 has 11 residues. This CDR3 is CAIRSTGELFF. The CDR3 DNA is TGTGCCATCAGGAGTACCGGGGAGCTGTTTTTT.

This clone was seen just once. The chain joins TRBV25-1 to TRBJ2-7; 7 bases are a match to TRBD2. Germline CDR1 is MGHDK and CDR2 is SYGVNS. The CDR3 extends over 12 amino acids. The J segment lost 3 bases and the V segment lost 4 bases, leaving 0 bases of the junction unmatched. For the CDR3, the DNA is TGTGCCAGCAGTGGCGGGGGCTACGAGCAGTACTTC. Its protein is CASSGGGYEQYF.

The chain couples TRBV4-3 to TRBJ2-2, with a weak D call TRBD2 (6 bases). Trimming shortened V by 3 bases and J by 1 base, and 12 bases separated the two germline ends. CDR1 is LGHNA and CDR2 is YSLEER in the germline V gene. The CDR3 loop spans 16 amino acids. The CDR3 is CASSHPPGENTGELFF. CDR3 nucleotide sequence: TGCGCCAGCAGCCACCCTCCGGGGGAGAACACCGGGGAGCTGTTTTTT.

The V and J genes are TRBV2 and TRBJ2-7; TRBD1 matches 9 bases. The CDR3 runs 15 residues. The trim removed 8 bases at V and 3 bases at J, leaving 11 bases unmatched. CDR1 SNHLY and CDR2 FYNNEI come from the germline V gene. CDR3 residues: CASHITGQGSYEQYF. CDR3 DNA sequence: TGTGCCAGCCACATCACGGGACAGGGAAGCTACGAGCAGTACTTC.

In this sample, this clone turned up once. The CDR3 region has the DNA TGTGCCATCGGGAGACTAGCGGGAAAGGATACGCAGTATTTT. Its protein product is CAIGRLAGKDTQYF. The chain is built from TRBV10-3 and TRBJ2-3; 11 nucleotides match TRBD2. Losses at the gene ends were 8 bases for V and 6 bases for J; bases not matched to a gene: 7. This CDR3 region has 14 residues. Germline V gene lookup returns CDR1 ENHRY and CDR2 SYGVKD.

In its sample, this clone was seen a few times. Here the CDR3 reads CSVENRLVPDTQYF. The CDR3 bases are TGCAGCGTTGAAAATCGACTAGTCCCAGATACGCAGTATTTT. This chain joins TRBV29-1 and TRBJ2-3, with D perhaps matching TRBD2 (6 bases). Germline V gene data show CDR1 as SQVTM and CDR2 as ANQGSEA. V was clipped by 2 bases and J by 4 bases, with 13 bases between them. The CDR3 has 14 residues.

This clone was recorded at least ten times. This chain connects TRBV11-2 to TRBJ2-2; 7 bases align to TRBD2. The germline gives CDR1 SGHAT, CDR2 FQNNGV. J gave up 6 bases and V 7 bases, and 8 bases lay outside the gene matches. This CDR3 is 14 amino acids long. DNA of the CDR3: TGTGCCAGCATGGGAGGGATGGGGGCCGGGGAGCTGTTTTTT. As protein: CASMGGMGAGELFF. Drawing the rest from reference TRBV11-2 and TRBJ2-2, the complete variable domain is EAGVAQSPRYKIIEKRQSVAFWCNPISGHATLYWYQQILGQGPKLLIQFQNNGVVDDSQLPKDRFSAERLKGVDSTLKIQPAKLEDSAVYLCASMGGMGAGELFFGEGSRLTVL.

The chain joins TRBV15 to TRBJ2-6, with unresolved D. The V end was cut by 0 bases, the J end by 4 bases, with 10 bases between. The CDR3 runs to 16 residues. Per germline, CDR1 LNHNV and CDR2 YYDKDF (reference sequence). The CDR3 spells CATSRDPTRGANVLTF. CDR3 bases: TGTGCCACCAGCAGAGATCCCACCAGGGGGGCCAACGTCCTGACTTTC.

V is TRBV5-4 and J is TRBJ2-1; TRBD1 matches at 8 bases. J gave up 4 bases and V 2 bases, and 2 bases lay outside the gene matches. The CDR3 length is 14 residues. The germline CDR1 and CDR2 sequences are SGHNT and YYREEE (reference sequence). In DNA form, the CDR3 reads TGTGCCAGCAGCTTACAGGGGGAATACAATGAGCAGTTCTTC. This translates into CASSLQGEYNEQFF.

J is TRBJ2-7 and V is TRBV6-4, with D uncertain. This CDR3 contains 13 residues. Germline V CDR1 and CDR2: MRHNA, SNTAGT. With 2 bases removed from V and 1 base from J, the gap between germline ends came to 6 bases. The CDR3 reads CASSDRISYEQYF. CDR3 in DNA: TGTGCCAGCAGTGACAGGATATCCTACGAGCAGTACTTC.

The V gene is TRBV30, the J gene TRBJ1-4; D not certain. The CDR3 has 15 amino acids. Germline V gene lookup returns CDR1 GTSNPN and CDR2 SVGIG (reference sequence). V lost 1 base and J 2 bases, leaving 11 bases between the germline ends. CDR3 nucleotide sequence: TGTGCCTGGAGTGGATTGGAACAGACTAATGAAAAACTGTTTTTT. It yields the protein CAWSGLEQTNEKLFF.

This clone was picked up a small number of times. The chain carries TRBV6-5 and TRBJ2-5, with D possibly matching TRBD1 (5 bases). Germline V CDR1 and CDR2: MNHEY, SVGAGI. CDR3 length equals 12 residues. V lost 8 bases, J lost 0 bases, and 7 bases lay in between. The DNA of the CDR3 is TGTGCCAGCGGCAGGGACCAAGAGACCCAGTACTTC. This encodes CASGRDQETQYF.

The chain recombines TRBV7-9 with TRBJ1-1; the D is unclear. This CDR3 spans 13 amino acids. CDR1 and CDR2 from the germline V gene are SEHNR and FQNEAQ (reference sequence). V lost 0 bases to trimming and J lost 11 bases, with 13 bases between them. The DNA for the CDR3 is TGTGCCAGCAGCTTAGCGGAGGCAGTTAAGGCTTTCTTT. The encoded protein is CASSLAEAVKAFF.

The chain employs TRBV5-1 and TRBJ2-2; D is perhaps TRBD2 (6 bases). Germline lookup yields CDR1 SGHRS and CDR2 YFSETQ. V dropped 4 bases and J dropped 4 bases, with 8 bases sitting between them. The CDR3 has 13 residues. The CDR3 nucleotides are TGCGCCAGCAGCCCGGAGGGCACCGGGGAGCTGTTTTTT. It codes for CASSPEGTGELFF.

The rearrangement links TRBV5-1 to TRBJ2-3; TRBD2 agrees at 8 bases. Germline values: CDR1 SGHRS, CDR2 YFSETQ. Trimming cost V 0 bases and J 4 bases; bases outside gene matches: 7. This CDR3 has 16 residues. The CDR3 sequence is CASSLAPGGDADTQYF. CDR3 coding DNA: TGCGCCAGCAGCTTGGCCCCCGGGGGGGACGCAGATACGCAGTATTTT.

This clone was detected ten times or more. The genes are TRBV9 and TRBJ1-1; tentative D call: TRBD1 (5 bases). The germline V gene has CDR1 SGDLS and CDR2 YYNGEE. The ends were cut back, 3 bases at V and 1 base at J, with 10 bases in the middle. This CDR3 region has 14 residues. The CDR3 loop reads CASSEQVANTEAFF. The DNA for the CDR3 is TGTGCCAGCAGCGAACAGGTAGCGAACACTGAAGCTTTCTTT.

This clone was observed a handful of times. The gene calls are TRBV7-3 and TRBJ2-1; D is ambiguous. V was pared by 1 base and J by 3 bases, with 10 bases between. This CDR3 spans 15 amino acids. Per germline, CDR1 SGHTA and CDR2 FQGTGA. This chain's CDR3 is CASSLIRSVYNEQFF. CDR3 nucleotide sequence: TGTGCCAGCAGCTTAATTAGGTCCGTCTACAATGAGCAGTTCTTC.